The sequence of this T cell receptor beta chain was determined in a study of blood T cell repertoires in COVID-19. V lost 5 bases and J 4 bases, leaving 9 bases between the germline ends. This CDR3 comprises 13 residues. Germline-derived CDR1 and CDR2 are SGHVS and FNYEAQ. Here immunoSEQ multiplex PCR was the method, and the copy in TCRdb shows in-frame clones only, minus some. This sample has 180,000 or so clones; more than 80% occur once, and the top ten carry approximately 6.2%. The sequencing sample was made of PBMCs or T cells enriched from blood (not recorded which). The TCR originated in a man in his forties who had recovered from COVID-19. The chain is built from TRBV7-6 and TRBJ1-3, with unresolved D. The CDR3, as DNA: TGTGCCAGCAGCACTATTGGAGGAAACACCATATATTTT. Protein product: CASSTIGGNTIYF.